These 7 T cell receptor beta chains came from one sample sequenced in a study of early T cells in non-severe SARS-CoV-2 infection (dated by TCRdb to the early 2020s). Libraries were made using 5' RACE. Instrument on record: NextSeq 500. TCRdb reanalyzed the raw reads on its own, using fastp at Q25 for trimming and MiXCR for clone calling, and kept in-frame beta chains. Identical CDR3 protein sequences are pooled into one entry, listed with their most common genes and DNA. Present in this sample are fewer than 65,000 distinct CDR3 sequences, about 10% of which were seen just once. The top ten clonotypes cover about 15% of the sample. Sequenced input: whole blood. These receptors were obtained from an adult who was a healthcare worker with PCR-confirmed SARS-CoV-2 infection or an uninfected control (not recorded which).

This clonotype was observed at least ten times. V gene TRBV11-2 combines with J gene TRBJ2-1; D may be TRBD2 (5 bases). This CDR3 spans 16 amino acids. V dropped 1 base and J dropped 1 base, with 11 bases sitting between them. CDR1 and CDR2 from the germline V gene are SGHAT and FQNNGV. The DNA of the CDR3 is TGTGCCAGCAGCTTAGTTCTAGGGAGTTCCTACAATGAGCAGTTCTTC. Translating gives CASSLVLGSSYNEQFF.

This clonotype came up a few times. The chain uses TRBV20-1 and TRBJ1-1, with D perhaps matching TRBD1 (5 bases). Germline-derived CDR1 and CDR2 are DFQATT and SNEGSKA (reference sequence). Trimming left V 0 bases short and J 10 bases short, with 12 bases between. The CDR3 covers 12 residues. For the CDR3, the DNA is TGCAGTGCTAGAGATTGGGAAAGGGGAGCTTTCTTT. This translates into CSARDWERGAFF.

This clonotype was picked up many times. The chain couples TRBV29-1 to TRBJ2-2; D could derive from TRBD1 or TRBD2 (5 bases each). Trimming cost V 6 bases and J 3 bases, with 8 bases left between them. The germline V gene has CDR1 SQVTM and CDR2 ANQGSEA. There are 12 residues in the CDR3. CDR3 sequence (DNA): TGCAGCGTGGGACCCGACACCGGGGAGCTGTTTTTT. Translating it yields CSVGPDTGELFF.

V is TRBV29-1 and J is TRBJ2-3; D ambiguous. The CDR3 has 12 amino acids. Germline V lookup: CDR1 SQVTM, CDR2 ANQGSEA. Trimming shortened V by 5 bases and J by 2 bases, and 8 bases separated the two germline ends. CDR3: CSVRSNTDTQYF. The CDR3 DNA is TGCAGCGTTAGGAGCAACACAGATACGCAGTATTTT.

In this sample, this clonotype turned up many times. This chain uses TRBV7-6 with TRBJ2-7; 9 nucleotides line up with TRBD1. From germline, CDR1 is SGHVS and CDR2 FNYEAQ. J gave up 2 bases and V 4 bases, and 3 bases lay outside the gene matches. The length of the CDR3 is 14 residues. In nucleotides, the CDR3 is TGTGCCAGCAGCTACGGGACAGGGACCTACGAGCAGTACTTC. This sequence encodes CASSYGTGTYEQYF.

The V and J genes are TRBV11-2 and TRBJ2-5, with D tentatively TRBD2 (6 bases). The CDR3 contains 14 residues. V lost 0 bases and J 5 bases, leaving 10 bases between the germline ends. Germline V gives CDR1 SGHAT, CDR2 FQNNGV. The CDR3: CASSLDVAAETQYF. The DNA for the CDR3 is TGTGCCAGCAGCTTAGACGTAGCGGCGGAGACCCAGTACTTC.

The chain joins TRBV5-1 to TRBJ2-5; possibly TRBD1 or TRBD2 for D (5 bases each). The germline CDR1 and CDR2 sequences are SGHRS and YFSETQ. Trimming shortened V by 7 bases and J by 5 bases, and 9 bases separated the two germline ends. The length of the CDR3 is 11 residues. The CDR3, as DNA: TGCGCCAGCGGAGAGGGGGAGACCCAGTACTTC. Its protein product is CASGEGETQYF.